This T cell receptor beta chain stems from a study of blood T cell repertoires in COVID-19. The repertoire was sequenced with immunoSEQ multiplex PCR; TCRdb's copy has only in-frame clones and lacks some. Here the sample spans under 250,000 clones, about 83% being singletons. The CDR3 is 15 amino acids. Germline-derived CDR1 and CDR2 are SGHVS and FNYEAQ. The V segment lost 3 bases and the J segment 0 bases; nucleotides outside the gene matches: 2. This rearrangement joins TRBV7-6 to TRBJ2-3, with 8 bases matching TRBD1. The receptor's source is a woman aged 40 to 55 who had recovered from COVID-19. The sequencing sample was made of peripheral blood. For the CDR3, the DNA is TGTGCCAGCAGCTTCACAGGGGGTAGCACAGATACGCAGTATTTT. Translating gives CASSFTGGSTDTQYF.